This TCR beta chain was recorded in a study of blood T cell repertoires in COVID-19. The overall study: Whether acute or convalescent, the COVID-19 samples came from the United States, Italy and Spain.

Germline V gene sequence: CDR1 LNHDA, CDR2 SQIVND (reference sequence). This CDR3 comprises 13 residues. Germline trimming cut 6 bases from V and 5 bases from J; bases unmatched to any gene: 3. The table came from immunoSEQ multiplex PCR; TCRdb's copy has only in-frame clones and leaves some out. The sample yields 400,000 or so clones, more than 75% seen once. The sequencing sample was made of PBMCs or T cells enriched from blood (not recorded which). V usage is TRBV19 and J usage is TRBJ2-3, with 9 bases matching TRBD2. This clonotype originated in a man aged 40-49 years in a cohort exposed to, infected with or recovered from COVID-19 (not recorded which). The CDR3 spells CASRTSGLDTQYF. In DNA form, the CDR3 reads TGTGCCAGTAGGACTAGCGGTCTAGATACGCAGTATTTT.